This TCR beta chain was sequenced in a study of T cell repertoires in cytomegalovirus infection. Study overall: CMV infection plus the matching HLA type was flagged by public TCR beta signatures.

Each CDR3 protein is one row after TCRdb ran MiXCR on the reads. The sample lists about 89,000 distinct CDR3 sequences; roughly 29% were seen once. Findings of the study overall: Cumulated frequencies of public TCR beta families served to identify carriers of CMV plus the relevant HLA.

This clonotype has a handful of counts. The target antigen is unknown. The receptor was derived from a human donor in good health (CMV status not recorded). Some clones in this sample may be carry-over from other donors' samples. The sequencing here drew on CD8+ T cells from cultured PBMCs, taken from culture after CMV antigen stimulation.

The CDR3 DNA follows: TGTGCCAGCAGTTCCTATCTAGCGGGGGGGAGCTCCTACAATGAGCAGTTCTTC. This codes for CASSSYLAGGSSYNEQFF. The V gene is TRBV6-6, the J gene TRBJ2-1, with 12 bases identical to TRBD2. Germline loops: CDR1 MNHNY, CDR2 SVGAGI (reference sequence). With V trimmed by 4 bases and J by 0 bases, 7 bases remained unmatched. CDR3 length equals 18 residues.